This T cell receptor beta chain was sequenced in a study of cytotoxic CD8 clonotypes in ibrutinib-treated CLL. Across the whole study: Recorded responses included some 24 partial and 2 complete; following median approximately 68 months, approximately 15 stayed remitted and around 12 progressed.

Sequencing was performed with immunoSEQ multiplex PCR; in TCRdb, only in-frame clones are kept and a portion is missing. The sample shows 6,500 to 9,000 clones, over 60% of them seen only once. Regarding the study as a whole: A difference in sampling times existed between sustained-remission and progressing patients.

This clone is deemed medium-sized. What it binds is unknown. Germline CDR1 and CDR2: MDHEN and SYDVKM. V was clipped by 7 bases and J by 4 bases, with 8 bases between them. The CDR3 extends over 11 amino acids. This receptor was identified in a human donor with chronic lymphocytic leukemia. This sample comprised PBMCs, obtained before ibrutinib treatment. The chain couples TRBV28 to TRBJ2-7; D may correspond to TRBD1 or TRBD2 (5 bases each). This chain's CDR3 is CASMGVYEQYF. CDR3 nucleotides: TGTGCCAGCATGGGGGTGTACGAGCAGTACTTC.